Each of the 13 T cell receptor beta chains below was sequenced from the same sample in a study of T cell changes during pregnancy in multiple sclerosis. The method was immunoSEQ multiplex PCR; TCRdb's version includes in-frame clones alone and lacks a portion of them. The repertoire consists of 40,000 to 60,000 clones, with almost 95% occurring once and the leading ten covering 0.65% to 0.7%. Sequencing used CD4+ T cells from peripheral blood mononuclear cells, obtained in the third trimester of pregnancy. The origin of the receptors is a female donor with multiple sclerosis, enrolled in a pregnancy study.

This rearrangement joins TRBV5-4 to TRBJ2-7; tentatively, D is TRBD2 (6 bases). The CDR3 runs to 16 residues. The germline V and J ends were trimmed by 0 bases and 2 bases, with 15 bases remaining between them. Per germline, CDR1 SGHNT and CDR2 YYREEE (reference sequence). As DNA, the CDR3 is TGTGCCAGCAGCTTGGCCCGGGGACTTCCGACCTACGAGCAGTACTTC. It yields the protein CASSLARGLPTYEQYF. Together with reference TRBV5-4 and TRBJ2-7, the CDR3 gives the full variable domain: ETGVTQSPTHLIKTRGQQVTLRCSSQSGHNTVSWYQQALGQGPQFIFQYYREEENGRGNFPPRFSGLQFPNYSSELNVNALELDDSALYLCASSLARGLPTYEQYFGPGTRLTVT.

The rearrangement joins TRBV7-9 to TRBJ1-5; D might be TRBD1 (5 bases). Trimming took 0 bases from V and 3 from J, leaving 9 bases between them. In germline, CDR1 is SEHNR, CDR2 FQNEAQ (reference sequence). The length of the CDR3 is 15 residues. The CDR3 spells CASSLAGADNQPQHF. The DNA of the CDR3 is TGTGCCAGCAGCTTAGCAGGGGCAGACAATCAGCCCCAGCATTTT.

J is TRBJ2-7 and V is TRBV19, with 8 bases matching TRBD1. CDR1 is LNHDA, CDR2 SQIVND, per germline (reference sequence). V lost 8 bases, J lost 4 bases, and 7 bases stayed unmatched. The CDR3 has 13 amino acids. The DNA for the CDR3 is TGTGCCAGTGCCTCCAGGGGGCCTTACGAGCAGTACTTC. It encodes CASASRGPYEQYF.

This sequence joins TRBV5-1 and TRBJ2-5; TRBD2 agrees at 8 bases. CDR1 and CDR2 (germline): SGHRS, YFSETQ. The CDR3 consists of 18 residues. The trim removed 3 bases at V and 4 bases at J, leaving 17 bases unmatched. The CDR3 spells CASSSAFAREAVGETQYF. In DNA, the CDR3 is TGCGCCAGCAGCTCGGCTTTTGCGCGGGAGGCCGTAGGAGAGACCCAGTACTTC.

The chain carries TRBV5-6 and TRBJ2-5; D is undetermined. CDR3 size: 13 residues. V lost 0 bases and J lost 1, with 4 bases in between. Germline V CDR1 and CDR2: SGHDT, YYEEEE. The CDR3 DNA follows: TGTGCCAGCAGCTTGGACAGCCAAGAGACCCAGTACTTC. Its translation is CASSLDSQETQYF.

This clone is a singleton in its sample. The rearrangement links TRBV28 to TRBJ2-2; 12 bases align to TRBD2. The CDR3 length is 18 residues. V dropped 4 bases and J dropped 1; count of bases not matched to a gene: 7. Germline CDR1 MDHEN, CDR2 SYDVKM. The CDR3 bases are TGTGCCAGCAGTTACCCCTGGACTAGCGGGGTGAACACCGGGGAGCTGTTTTTT. Translation: CASSYPWTSGVNTGELFF.

This sequence joins TRBV6-5 and TRBJ2-5; a possible D gene is TRBD1 (5 bases). In germline, CDR1 is MNHEY, CDR2 SVGAGI. Trimming shortened V by 1 base and J by 4 bases, and 13 bases separated the two germline ends. The CDR3 runs 15 residues. DNA for the CDR3: TGTGCCAGCAGTTACTTGGGCAGGGAAGGAGAGACCCAGTACTTC. It codes for CASSYLGREGETQYF.

The gene calls are TRBV5-1 and TRBJ2-1, with a tentative D call TRBD1 (5 bases). The CDR3 has 15 amino acids. Germline V CDR1 and CDR2: SGHRS, YFSETQ. V was clipped by 0 bases and J by 0 bases, with 7 bases between them. The CDR3 coding sequence is TGCGCCAGCAGCTTGGGACAGAGCTCCTACAATGAGCAGTTCTTC. Protein product: CASSLGQSSYNEQFF. Full variable domain (rest looked up from reference TRBV5-1 and TRBJ2-1): KAGVTQTPRYLIKTRGQQVTLSCSPISGHRSVSWYQQTPGQGLQFLFEYFSETQRNKGNFPGRFSGRQFSNSRSEMNVSTLELGDSALYLCASSLGQSSYNEQFFGPGTRLTVL.

The chain links TRBV28 to TRBJ2-7; 9 nucleotides match TRBD1. This CDR3 has 15 residues. Germline assignment: CDR1 MDHEN and CDR2 SYDVKM. V lost 6 bases to trimming and J lost 3 bases; unmatched junction nucleotides: 9. The chain's CDR3 is CASSLPTGGDYEQYF. The CDR3 region has the DNA TGTGCCAGCAGCCTCCCGACAGGGGGGGACTACGAGCAGTACTTC.

The V gene is TRBV19, the J gene TRBJ1-2, with D tentatively TRBD1 (6 bases). Germline V gene data show CDR1 as LNHDA and CDR2 as SQIVND (reference sequence). V lost 4 bases and J lost 8, with 20 bases in between. The CDR3 covers 15 residues. CDR3 amino acids: CASSRGQHRAGGYTF. The DNA for the CDR3 is TGTGCCAGTAGTAGAGGTCAACACAGGGCCGGGGGCTACACCTTC.

The chain combines TRBV11-2 with TRBJ2-1; the D gene is possibly TRBD2 (6 bases). Germline CDR1 and CDR2: SGHAT and FQNNGV. Trimming took off 0 bases at V and 6 bases at J, with 12 bases between the two ends. The CDR3 is 15 amino acids. CDR3 in amino acids: CASSLDGSGLNEQFF. In nucleotides, the CDR3 is TGTGCCAGCAGCTTAGATGGTAGCGGACTCAATGAGCAGTTCTTC.

V is TRBV7-2 and J is TRBJ2-2; 9 positions match TRBD1. Germline V gene lookup returns CDR1 SGHTA and CDR2 FQGNSA. CDR3 length: 17 amino acids. Unmatched junction bases numbered 7, after V lost 0 bases and J lost 5 bases. The CDR3 loop reads CASSLATTGGGTGELFF. Here the CDR3 DNA reads TGTGCCAGCAGCTTAGCGACTACAGGGGGCGGAACCGGGGAGCTGTTTTTT.

The chain is built from TRBV6-5 and TRBJ2-1, with 10 nucleotides matching TRBD2. V lost 6 bases and J lost 0; bases outside the gene matches: 5. Germline V gene data show CDR1 as MNHEY and CDR2 as SVGAGI. The CDR3 length is 16 residues. This CDR3 reads CASSYSGRDSYNEQFF. CDR3 coding DNA: TGTGCCAGCAGCTACAGCGGGAGGGACTCCTACAATGAGCAGTTCTTC.